This T cell receptor beta chain originates from a study of OX40 agonist ivuxolimab in advanced cancers. On the study more broadly: Participants averaged roughly 60 years of age (range about 23 to 79) and were roughly 80% male.

Overall study results and limits: The antigen specificity of the peripheral T cells (those that were expanded) was not determined. Relative to CD4+ cells, CD8+ T cells on average had more expanded clones.

Only in-frame clones appear in the TCRdb table, and some are missing; sequencing was by immunoSEQ multiplex PCR. The sample carries tens of thousands of clones, about 90% recorded once. Trimming removed 3 bases at V and 6 bases at J, with 6 bases between. The CDR3 is 11 residues long. Germline V gene sequence: CDR1 MNHNS, CDR2 SASEGT. With respect to this clone: The antigen is unknown.

The genes are TRBV6-1 and TRBJ2-7; unclear D gene. The receptor comes from an adult with an advanced solid tumor such as melanoma, head and neck, liver or kidney cancer. The sequences come from CD4+ or CD8+ T cells sorted from blood, collected in a trial of the OX40 agonist ivuxolimab. CDR3 in DNA: TGTGCCAGCAGTGATATCAGCGAGCAGTACTTC. Translation gives CASSDISEQYF.